The 30 T cell receptor beta chains presented below share a single source sample, sequenced in a study of PD-1 blockade in classical Hodgkin lymphoma. Each patient experienced a relapse that followed autologous stem cell transplantation, and brentuximab vedotin exposure varied. TCRdb's table, derived via immunoSEQ multiplex PCR, lists solely in-frame clones and lacks some. In the table there are 40,000 to 45,000 clones, around 80% of which are singletons. This sample comprised peripheral blood mononuclear cells (PBMCs), obtained at baseline. The receptors here all came from a human donor with classical Hodgkin lymphoma.

This sequence joins TRBV6-5 and TRBJ2-5; D may be TRBD1 (6 bases). The CDR3 is 11 residues long. V lost 5 bases and J 13 bases, leaving 14 bases between the germline ends. CDR1 and CDR2 from the germline V gene are MNHEY and SVGAGI. The CDR3 here is CASSQLGAWYF. In DNA form, the CDR3 reads TGTGCCAGCAGTCAGCTGGGGGCCTGGTACTTC.

V usage is TRBV5-1 and J usage is TRBJ2-5; 7 bases are shared with TRBD1. The V segment lost 0 bases and the J segment 4 bases; nucleotides outside the gene matches: 6. The CDR3 length is 15 residues. Germline V lookup: CDR1 SGHRS, CDR2 YFSETQ. The CDR3 reads CASSLAGQAGETQYF. CDR3 sequence (DNA): TGCGCCAGCAGCTTGGCCGGACAGGCGGGAGAGACCCAGTACTTC.

The V gene is TRBV7-2, the J gene TRBJ1-4; tentative D call: TRBD1 (6 bases). Germline V lookup: CDR1 SGHTA, CDR2 FQGNSA. The CDR3 spans 15 residues. Trimming shortened V by 5 bases and J by 3 bases, and 13 bases separated the two germline ends. DNA of the CDR3: TGTGCCAGCAGCCTACAGGGTGCGGCTAATGAAAAACTGTTTTTT. It specifies CASSLQGAANEKLFF. The full variable domain, completed using reference TRBV7-2 and TRBJ1-4, is GAGVSQSPSNKVTEKGKDVELRCDPISGHTALYWYRQSLGQGLEFLIYFQGNSAPDKSGLPSDRFSAERTGGSVSTLTIQRTQQEDSAVYLCASSLQGAANEKLFFGSGTQLSVL.

The chain uses TRBV4-3 and TRBJ2-7, with D perhaps matching TRBD2 (5 bases). Germline V lookup: CDR1 LGHNA, CDR2 YSLEER. CDR3 size: 16 residues. The ends were cut back, 0 bases at V and 0 bases at J, with 12 bases in the middle. Here the CDR3 DNA reads TGCGCCAGCAGCCAAGAGGTTCGGACTGCCTCCTACGAGCAGTACTTC. Its translation: CASSQEVRTASYEQYF.

The chain couples TRBV30 to TRBJ2-7; 12 nucleotides line up with TRBD2. The CDR3 consists of 17 residues. Germline CDR1 GTSNPN, CDR2 SVGIG (reference sequence). V trimming: 4 bases; J trimming: 2 bases; junction bases outside the gene matches: 12. CDR3 coding DNA: TGTGCCTGGACCTGGGGGGGGACTAGCGGGTACCCCTACGAGCAGTACTTC. Residues: CAWTWGGTSGYPYEQYF.

This rearrangement joins TRBV7-8 to TRBJ2-5, with no clear D. V lost 1 base and J lost 5, with 14 bases in between. Germline CDR1 is SGHVS and CDR2 is FQNEAQ. The CDR3 has 15 residues. CDR3: CASSLVNSYPETQYF. Written as DNA, the CDR3 is TGTGCCAGCAGCTTAGTTAACAGTTACCCGGAGACCCAGTACTTC.

This rearrangement joins TRBV6-5 to TRBJ2-7; 9 bases are shared with TRBD2. This CDR3 contains 14 residues. V was pared by 2 bases and J by 4 bases, with 3 bases of the junction left unmatched. Germline V gene data show CDR1 as MNHEY and CDR2 as SVGAGI. CDR3 residues: CASSYEGLAYEQYF. The CDR3 DNA sequence: TGTGCCAGCAGTTACGAGGGACTAGCATACGAGCAGTACTTC.

The chain links TRBV2 to TRBJ2-2; 7 nucleotides agree with TRBD1. This CDR3 is 12 amino acids long. V lost 6 bases and J lost 7; bases outside the gene matches: 2. The germline gives CDR1 SNHLY, CDR2 FYNNEI. The CDR3 is CASSRGNGELFF. The DNA of the CDR3 is TGTGCCAGCAGCAGGGGGAACGGGGAGCTGTTTTTT.

As regards this clone: With a much larger clone just one base away, this may be a read error. The V call is TRBV7-9, the J call TRBJ1-2; tentatively, D is TRBD1 (5 bases). Germline CDR1 SEHNR, CDR2 FQNEAQ (reference sequence). This CDR3 region has 13 residues. Trimming cost V 7 bases and J 6 bases, with 15 bases left between them. The CDR3 is CASTDGDSHGYTF. CDR3 coding DNA: TGTGCCAGCACCGACGGGGACTCCCATGGCTACACCTTC.

This chain joins TRBV4-1 and TRBJ2-2; D is unclear. CDR1 and CDR2 from the germline V gene are MGHRA and YSYEKL. V was clipped by 0 bases and J by 7 bases, with 9 bases between them. The CDR3 is 14 residues long. CDR3 bases: TGCGCCAGCAGCCAAGAGCTCGTAAACGGGGAGCTGTTTTTT. Translation: CASSQELVNGELFF.

The chain has TRBV19 and TRBJ1-5; 10 bases are a match to TRBD1. CDR1 and CDR2 from the germline V gene are LNHDA and SQIVND (reference sequence). The CDR3 is 15 amino acids. After removal of 2 bases from V and 4 bases from J, the junction contained 2 bases not matched to a gene. CDR3 region: CASSIWGQGNQPQHF. The CDR3 coding sequence is TGTGCCAGTAGTATATGGGGACAGGGGAATCAGCCCCAGCATTTT.

V usage is TRBV7-9 and J usage is TRBJ1-2; D unresolved. The V and J ends lost 5 bases and 4 bases respectively, with 14 bases between them. Germline CDR1 is SEHNR and CDR2 is FQNEAQ (reference sequence). The CDR3 runs to 14 residues. CDR3 nucleotides: TGTGCCAGCAGCGCATCATCGGGGTTCTATGGCTACACCTTC. Encoded protein: CASSASSGFYGYTF. Looking up the rest from reference TRBV7-9 and TRBJ1-2 gives the full variable domain: DTGVSQNPRHKITKRGQNVTFRCDPISEHNRLYWYRQTLGQGPEFLTYFQNEAQLEKSRLLSDRFSAERPKGSFSTLEIQRTEQGDSAMYLCASSASSGFYGYTFGSGTRLTVV.

V is TRBV21-1 and J is TRBJ2-7; the tabulated D call, TRBD2, remains unverified against the DNA. TRBV21-1 counts as a pseudogene. The CDR3 has 15 amino acids. CDR3 protein: CASSTSSGGASEQYF. In DNA, the CDR3 is TGTGCCAGCAGCACATCTAGCGGGGGGGCGAGTGAGCAGTACTTC.

The chain uses TRBV5-1 and TRBJ2-3; the D is unclear. Trimming removed 0 bases at V and 2 bases at J, with 7 bases between. This CDR3 region has 14 residues. Germline values: CDR1 SGHRS, CDR2 YFSETQ. CDR3 coding DNA: TGCGCCAGCAGCTTGGCCGAAAACACAGATACGCAGTATTTT. As protein: CASSLAENTDTQYF.

The genes are TRBV6-5 and TRBJ1-2; D is uncertain. Trimming left V 0 bases short and J 7 bases short, with 12 bases between. CDR3 size: 14 residues. CDR1 is MNHEY, CDR2 SVGAGI, per germline. The CDR3 region is CASSYSLGSVGYTF. The CDR3 nucleotides are TGTGCCAGCAGTTACTCTTTGGGCTCGGTTGGCTACACCTTC.

This chain uses TRBV4-1 with TRBJ2-3; TRBD2 matches at 8 bases. CDR1 is MGHRA, CDR2 YSYEKL, per germline. This CDR3 is built from 16 residues. V dropped 1 base and J dropped 5; count of bases not matched to a gene: 8. The CDR3: CASSQGGRGEEDTQYF. The CDR3 nucleotides are TGCGCCAGCAGCCAAGGGGGGCGGGGGGAGGAAGATACGCAGTATTTT.

V usage is TRBV5-4 and J usage is TRBJ1-5; no definite D call. Trimming pared 0 bases from V and 10 bases from J, leaving 11 bases between. This CDR3 is built from 13 residues. CDR1 and CDR2 from the germline V gene are SGHNT and YYREEE (reference sequence). The CDR3 sequence is CASSLGLKEPQHF. DNA of the CDR3: TGTGCCAGCAGCTTGGGACTAAAGGAACCCCAGCATTTT.

The V gene is TRBV5-6, the J gene TRBJ2-1; 8 nucleotides match TRBD1. The V and J ends lost 2 bases and 0 bases, in that order; junction bases with no gene match: 1. Germline V gene sequence: CDR1 SGHDT, CDR2 YYEEEE. The CDR3 spans 15 residues. CDR3 DNA: TGTGCCAGCAGCTTAGACAGGGGCTCCTACAATGAGCAGTTCTTC. Residues: CASSLDRGSYNEQFF.

V is TRBV11-2 and J is TRBJ2-3; D unclear. CDR3 size: 12 residues. Trimming took off 3 bases at V and 5 bases at J, with 6 bases between the two ends. In germline, CDR1 is SGHAT, CDR2 FQNNGV. In nucleotides, the CDR3 is TGTGCCAGCAGCTTTCGCGGAGATACGCAGTATTTT. Amino acids: CASSFRGDTQYF.

CDR3 in amino acids: CASSLDPVGYGYTF. CDR3 bases: TGTGCCAGCAGCTTGGACCCTGTGGGCTATGGCTACACCTTC. The V gene is TRBV7-2, the J gene TRBJ1-2, with D unclear. From germline, CDR1 is SGHTA and CDR2 FQGNSA. This CDR3 contains 14 residues. The V end lost 3 bases, the J end lost 4 bases, and 12 bases lay between the germline ends. The whole variable domain, filled in from reference TRBV7-2 and TRBJ1-2, reads GAGVSQSPSNKVTEKGKDVELRCDPISGHTALYWYRQSLGQGLEFLIYFQGNSAPDKSGLPSDRFSAERTGGSVSTLTIQRTQQEDSAVYLCASSLDPVGYGYTFGSGTRLTVV.

The CDR3 loop is CASSYRGADTQYF. Here the CDR3 DNA reads TGTGCCAGTAGTTACAGGGGTGCAGATACGCAGTATTTT. The V and J genes are TRBV19 and TRBJ2-3; 7 nucleotides align to TRBD1. This CDR3 is built from 13 residues. Per the germline V gene, CDR1 is LNHDA and CDR2 is SQIVND (reference sequence). Trimming at V came to 5 bases and at J to 4 bases, leaving 3 bases not matched to a gene.

The chain uses TRBV9 and TRBJ1-1; D gene ambiguous. The V gene's germline CDR1 is SGDLS and CDR2 YYNGEE. This CDR3 region has 14 residues. The V end was cut by 4 bases, the J end by 0 bases, with 10 bases between. The CDR3 region is CASSPAGMNTEAFF. The CDR3 bases are TGTGCCAGCAGCCCCGCTGGTATGAACACTGAAGCTTTCTTT. Using reference TRBV9 and TRBJ1-1 for the parts outside the CDR3, the full variable domain is DSGVTQTPKHLITATGQRVTLRCSPRSGDLSVYWYQQSLDQGLQFLIQYYNGEERAKGNILERFSAQQFPDLHSELNLSSLELGDSALYFCASSPAGMNTEAFFGQGTRLTVV.

The CDR3 loop reads CASSLWGETGELFF. In DNA form, the CDR3 reads TGTGCCAGCAGCTTATGGGGGGAGACCGGGGAGCTGTTTTTT. This sequence joins TRBV7-6 and TRBJ2-2; possible D gene TRBD2, 6 bases. The CDR3 is made up of 14 amino acids. Germline values: CDR1 SGHVS, CDR2 FNYEAQ. V lost 2 bases and J 5 bases, leaving 9 bases between the germline ends.

The chain carries TRBV5-1 and TRBJ2-4; 8 nucleotides match TRBD1. Germline V gene sequence: CDR1 SGHRS, CDR2 YFSETQ. The CDR3 sequence is 16 residues long. Unmatched junction bases numbered 3, after V lost 0 bases and J lost 1 base. CDR3 sequence (DNA): TGCGCCAGCAGCTTGGTACAGGGGGTGGCCAAAAACATTCAGTACTTC. This gives the protein CASSLVQGVAKNIQYF.

This clone has more than one count but fewer than ten. The chain is built from TRBV30 and TRBJ1-1, with D possibly matching TRBD1 (6 bases). This CDR3 comprises 13 residues. In germline, CDR1 is GTSNPN, CDR2 SVGIG (reference sequence). The germline V and J ends were trimmed by 1 base and 4 bases, with 10 bases remaining between them. Here the CDR3 reads CAWSGGLGTEAFF. The CDR3 DNA reads TGTGCCTGGAGTGGGGGGCTGGGCACTGAAGCTTTCTTT.

This clone was seen just once. The chain employs TRBV5-4 and TRBJ1-1, with TRBD1 matching 7 bases. The germline V gene has CDR1 SGHNT and CDR2 YYREEE (reference sequence). Germline trimming cut 9 bases from V and 4 bases from J; bases unmatched to any gene: 15. CDR3 length equals 15 residues. This chain's CDR3 is CATLPPTGMSTEAFF. In DNA form, the CDR3 reads TGTGCCACCCTCCCCCCGACAGGGATGAGCACTGAAGCTTTCTTT.

The chain combines TRBV6-5 with TRBJ1-5; D gene unclear. The V gene lost 6 bases and the J gene lost 4 bases, with 10 bases spanning the gap. There are 13 residues in the CDR3. Per germline, CDR1 MNHEY and CDR2 SVGAGI. The CDR3 region is CASRSDANQPQHF. The CDR3 region has the DNA TGTGCCAGCAGATCGGACGCAAATCAGCCCCAGCATTTT.

The sample holds a few counts of this clone. For the CDR3, the DNA is TGTGCCAGCAGCCCGGACGGCTCCTACGAGCAGTACTTC. Its protein product is CASSPDGSYEQYF. V and J are TRBV7-3 and TRBJ2-7; D gene unclear. The germline V gene encodes CDR1 SGHTA and CDR2 FQGTGA. The V end lost 5 bases, the J end lost 0 bases, and 8 bases lay between the germline ends. CDR3 size: 13 residues.

This chain uses TRBV10-3 with TRBJ1-1, with a possible D match to TRBD1 (6 bases). V lost 6 bases to trimming and J lost 4 bases, with 9 bases between them. From germline, CDR1 is ENHRY and CDR2 SYGVKD. The CDR3 length is 12 residues. CDR3 amino acids: CAIRQGSTEAFF. The DNA of the CDR3 is TGTGCCATCAGGCAGGGGTCCACTGAAGCTTTCTTT.

V gene TRBV5-1 combines with J gene TRBJ2-7, with 11 bases lining up with TRBD1. Germline values: CDR1 SGHRS, CDR2 YFSETQ. This CDR3 has 14 amino acids. With 4 bases clipped from V and 2 bases from J, the junction kept 2 bases outside the gene matches. CDR3 sequence: CASSQDRGPYEQYF. The CDR3 nucleotides read TGCGCCAGCAGCCAGGACAGGGGGCCCTACGAGCAGTACTTC.